This TCR beta chain was captured in a study of T cells in Graves' hyperthyroidism and ophthalmopathy (dated by TCRdb to the late 2010s). Context from the whole study: Peripheral blood samples were taken at the time of initial diagnosis, prior to any treatment. TCR V-J signatures able to tell the groups apart were searched for in a discovery cohort of more than 90 patients, of whom around 42 had Graves' ophthalmopathy and some 60 had stable Graves' hyperthyroidism. An independent validation cohort of around 19 hyperthyroidism patients and about 16 patients who later progressed to ophthalmopathy tested prospective prediction of ophthalmopathy. The 80 to 100 discovery patients were randomly divided into training and test sets at a 7:3 ratio. Thyroid tissue and blood T-cell repertoires from roughly 6 Graves' hyperthyroidism patients were also compared in the study. Once sampling was done, hyperthyroidism patients were given methimazole at a starting dose of 30 mg daily, whereas ophthalmopathy patients were given high-dose intravenous methylprednisolone. The paper reports TCR Vbeta CDR3 sequencing of over 120 peripheral blood samples: some 41 ophthalmopathy, over 70 hyperthyroidism and approximately 17 progressor patients. Beyond this particular receptor, the publication reports: No statistical method was used to fix the sample size in advance, and group allocation was not hidden from the investigators. In cross-validation, a model built on a 13 V-J signature told ophthalmopathy apart from stable hyperthyroidism with less than 90% sensitivity and roughly 81% specificity, and in testing the same model reached 80%/75%. In validation, the model predicted progression to ophthalmopathy a median of roughly 6.2 months before onset, with over 55% sensitivity and nearly 75% specificity. Most expanded thyroid clonotypes (frequency above 0.001) were also found in blood, which suggests that blood repertoires may mirror thyroid immune responses.

The TCR beta CDR3 regions were amplified from RNA transcripts. The TCR CDR3 was subjected to a first round of RT-PCR using the HTBI primer set and the Qiagen OneStep RT-PCR kit. Libraries were constructed in a second round of multiplex PCR, after which size selection and purification were carried out. Paired-end sequencing of the libraries was performed with 100 bp reads on an Illumina HiSeq2000. Per the source publication's procedure: SOAPnuke was used to process the raw data, throwing out any read that contained adapters or uncalled bases, had a mean Phred below 15, or lacked an exact constant-primer or identifier match. COPE v1.2.5 was used to merge the high-quality paired reads, and each unique nucleotide sequence was defined as a clonotype. MiTCR v1.1 was used to align the clonotypes against IMGT TRBV, TRBD and TRBJ reference segments. Only V-J combinations with frequency above 0.0001, covering approximately 99% of repertoires, were analysed. A TCS score was defined as the ratio of F50 (clonal expansion) to E x V (chaos), with BLOSUM62-based TCRdist applied between CDR3 peptides within each V-J. Welch's t-statistics and random forest reduced fewer than 550 V-J features to 13, which were used in a naive Bayes classifier (R e1071). TCRdb passed the public sequencing reads through fastp at Q25 and MiXCR, retaining productive beta sequences. Rows matching on CDR3 protein sequence are summarized as one entry with the most common DNA and genes. These V and J calls are TCRdb output, not the study's own analysis. In this sample the table shows a few hundred thousand distinct CDR3 sequences, around 16% of which occur a single time. Roughly 7.3% of the sample belongs to the ten largest clones.

From its cysteine to its phenylalanine, the CDR3 spans 14 amino acids. The entry retains the CDR3 DNA only, 42 bases that are in frame from base 1. The junction shows trimming of 7 bases on V and 5 bases on J, and the gene matches do not reach 7 bases of it. There are many counts of this clonotype. No antigen is known for it. No much larger clone exists at a distance of one base, and base qualities are not known. A patient counted as having stable Graves' hyperthyroidism if no progression to ophthalmopathy occurred over 18 months of follow-up. Hyperthyroidism patients were newly diagnosed, with disease duration under 2 months, and aged 18 to 65 years. The study excluded patients with uncontrolled infections, other autoimmune diseases, pregnancy or lactation. Diagnoses were established on the basis of clinical symptoms, serum thyroxine and TRAb, thyroid ultrasound, and orbital computed tomography. PBMCs were separated from 10 ml of fresh peripheral blood using Ficoll-Paque density gradient centrifugation. Total RNA was extracted using Trizol reagent, and RNA quality was assessed on an Agilent 2100 Bioanalyzer.

The sequence was collected from a woman younger than 45 with Graves' hyperthyroidism. Sequencing used blood. The chain is assembled from TRBV12-3 or TRBV12-4 and TRBJ1-4; the central 7 bases match TRBD1. For the CDR3, the sequence is CASKLDRVNEKLFF. In nucleotides, the sequence is TGTGCCAGCAAATTAGACAGGGTAAATGAAAAACTGTTTTTT.